These T cell receptor beta chains were read from a single sample in a study of cytomegalovirus exposure and HLA in healthy donors. Assay used: immunoSEQ multiplex PCR; TCRdb lists only in-frame clones, some missing. The sample includes tens of thousands of clones, around 76% of them seen just once. The sample taken for sequencing was PBMCs. Every receptor here comes from a woman aged 30 to 39 in good health and CMV-seropositive. CDR3s include the opening cysteine and the closing phenylalanine or tryptophan. D genes are given only for firm matches. Part of the rows lack a size; the others show once, few, many or a class for expanded clones.

D gene: TRBD1
clone size: few
V gene: TRBV10-3
J gene: TRBJ1-2
CDR3 DNA: TGTGCCATCAGTGAACAGGGGGGGAAAGGCTACACCTTC
CDR3 protein: CAISEQGGKGYTF

D gene: TRBD2
clone size: few
V gene: TRBV7-9
J gene: TRBJ2-3
CDR3 DNA: TGTGCCAGCAGCGTTAGCGGGAGGCCAGATACGCAGTATTTT
CDR3 protein: CASSVSGRPDTQYF

D gene: TRBD2
clone size: NA
V gene: TRBV28
J gene: TRBJ2-1
CDR3 DNA: TGTGCCAGCAGCACCATCACTAGCGGGAGACATAATGAGCAGTTCTTC
CDR3 protein: CASSTITSGRHNEQFF

D gene: TRBD2
clone size: NA
V gene: TRBV28
J gene: TRBJ2-3
CDR3 DNA: TGTGCCAGCAGCCCTAGCGGGACACGAAAAAGCACAGATACGCAGTATTTT
CDR3 protein: CASSPSGTRKSTDTQYF

D gene: NA
clone size: NA
V gene: TRBV28
J gene: TRBJ1-5
CDR3 DNA: TGTGCCAGCAGTTCAACAGTTTGGGGCAATCAGCCCCAGCATTTT
CDR3 protein: CASSSTVWGNQPQHF

D gene: NA
clone size: NA
V gene: TRBV5-1
J gene: TRBJ1-3
CDR3 DNA: TGCGCCAGCAGCTTCTCGGGGAACGGAAACACCATATATTTT
CDR3 protein: CASSFSGNGNTIYF

D gene: NA
clone size: NA
V gene: TRBV28
J gene: TRBJ2-1
CDR3 DNA: TGTGCCAGCAGTTCCAACAAAAAGGACTACTACAATGAGCAGTTCTTC
CDR3 protein: CASSSNKKDYYNEQFF

D gene: NA
clone size: NA
V gene: TRBV7-2
J gene: TRBJ2-1
CDR3 DNA: TGTGCCAGCAGCTTAGCGACGGGCGGACTCTACAATGAGCAGTTCTTC
CDR3 protein: CASSLATGGLYNEQFF

D gene: NA
clone size: once
V gene: TRBV30
J gene: TRBJ1-6
CDR3 DNA: TGTGCCTGGAGAACGATTGGGTGGCGGTCACCCCTCCACTTT
CDR3 protein: CAWRTIGWRSPLHF

D gene: NA
clone size: NA
V gene: TRBV29-1
J gene: TRBJ1-5
CDR3 DNA: TGCAGCGTTGTGGCGGGGTCAGGGCAGCCCCAGCATTTT
CDR3 protein: CSVVAGSGQPQHF

D gene: NA
clone size: NA
V gene: TRBV7-9
J gene: TRBJ2-2
CDR3 DNA: TGTGCCAGCAGCTCGGACAGCGGAAGGACCGGGGAGCTGTTTTTT
CDR3 protein: CASSSDSGRTGELFF

D gene: NA
clone size: NA
V gene: TRBV5-1
J gene: TRBJ2-7
CDR3 DNA: TGCGCCAGCAGACAGGACCGTCCCTACGAGCAGTACTTC
CDR3 protein: CASRQDRPYEQYF

D gene: NA
clone size: NA
V gene: TRBV29-1
J gene: TRBJ2-4
CDR3 DNA: TGCAGCGCCGTACGGCTAGACATTCAGTACTTC
CDR3 protein: CSAVRLDIQYF

D gene: NA
clone size: NA
V gene: TRBV30
J gene: TRBJ1-5
CDR3 DNA: TGTGCCTGGAGGGCAGGGCCCAATCAGCCCCAGCATTTT
CDR3 protein: CAWRAGPNQPQHF

D gene: TRBD2
clone size: NA
V gene: TRBV5-4
J gene: TRBJ2-1
CDR3 DNA: TGTGCCGGCCGGGAGGGCCATGCGCGTGAGCAGTTCTTC
CDR3 protein: CAGREGHAREQFF

D gene: NA
clone size: NA
V gene: TRBV6-1
J gene: TRBJ2-1
CDR3 DNA: TGTGCCAGTGCCTCCCCCGGGAGCGCTTACAATGAGCAGTTCTTC
CDR3 protein: CASASPGSAYNEQFF

D gene: NA
clone size: NA
V gene: TRBV6-5
J gene: TRBJ1-1
CDR3 DNA: TGTGCCAGCATTTCGAGGGTTGAAGCTTTCTTT
CDR3 protein: CASISRVEAFF

D gene: TRBD1
clone size: few
V gene: TRBV9
J gene: TRBJ1-2
CDR3 DNA: TGTGCCAGCAGCATCGGGACAGGGGGCGTCTATGGCTACACCTTC
CDR3 protein: CASSIGTGGVYGYTF

D gene: TRBD1
clone size: NA
V gene: TRBV2
J gene: TRBJ1-1
CDR3 DNA: TGTGCCAGCCAGCGACAGGGACGTAGCACTGAAGCTTTCTTT
CDR3 protein: CASQRQGRSTEAFF

D gene: NA
clone size: once
V gene: TRBV10-1
J gene: TRBJ2-7
CDR3 DNA: TGCGCCAGCAGTGCCAGCGGAACCTACGAGCAGTACTTC
CDR3 protein: CASSASGTYEQYF

D gene: NA
clone size: NA
V gene: TRBV20-1
J gene: TRBJ2-1
CDR3 DNA: TGCAGTGCTAGATCAAATGAGCAGTTCTTC
CDR3 protein: CSARSNEQFF

D gene: TRBD1
clone size: few
V gene: TRBV7-8
J gene: TRBJ1-5
CDR3 DNA: TGTGCCAGCAGCTTAATGGGACAGGGAAATCAGCCCCAGCATTTT
CDR3 protein: CASSLMGQGNQPQHF

D gene: NA
clone size: NA
V gene: TRBV6-1
J gene: TRBJ1-1
CDR3 DNA: TGTGCCAGCAGTGAAGCACGGTTGGGCGCTGAAGCTTTCTTT
CDR3 protein: CASSEARLGAEAFF

D gene: NA
clone size: few
V gene: TRBV2
J gene: TRBJ1-1
CDR3 DNA: TGTGCCAGCAGTGAAGCGGAGGTTTCTACTGAAGCTTTCTTT
CDR3 protein: CASSEAEVSTEAFF

D gene: TRBD2
clone size: NA
V gene: TRBV7-6
J gene: TRBJ2-7
CDR3 DNA: TGTGCCAGCAGCCCCTCAGCCGGGGGGGGACTAACGATCTACGAGCAGTACTTC
CDR3 protein: CASSPSAGGGLTIYEQYF

D gene: NA
clone size: few
V gene: TRBV11-2
J gene: TRBJ2-1
CDR3 DNA: TGTGCCAGCAGCTTCCACAGGGGGGGAGCTTTCGATCAGCAGTTCTTC
CDR3 protein: CASSFHRGGAFDQQFF

D gene: NA
clone size: few
V gene: TRBV5-1
J gene: TRBJ2-1
CDR3 DNA: TGCGGGGTGCGGGCCCTAAATCGCGATGAGCAGTTCTTC
CDR3 protein: CGVRALNRDEQFF

D gene: TRBD2
clone size: NA
V gene: TRBV30
J gene: TRBJ2-1
CDR3 DNA: TGTGCCTGGAGCCCTTGGACTAGCGGGATGTACAATGAGCAGTTCTTC
CDR3 protein: CAWSPWTSGMYNEQFF

D gene: TRBD1
clone size: NA
V gene: TRBV7-9
J gene: TRBJ1-5
CDR3 DNA: TGTGCCAGCAGCCTAACAGGGGATAGCAATCAGCCCCAGCATTTT
CDR3 protein: CASSLTGDSNQPQHF

D gene: TRBD1
clone size: few
V gene: TRBV4-1
J gene: TRBJ1-5
CDR3 DNA: TGCGCCAGCGGGTCATCGGGACAGGGAAGCAATCAGCCCCAGCATTTT
CDR3 protein: CASGSSGQGSNQPQHF

D gene: NA
clone size: NA
V gene: TRBV20-1
J gene: TRBJ2-1
CDR3 DNA: TGCAGTGCTAGGGGGGGTAATGAGCAGTTCTTC
CDR3 protein: CSARGGNEQFF

D gene: TRBD2
clone size: NA
V gene: TRBV7-2
J gene: TRBJ2-2
CDR3 DNA: TGTGCCAGCAGCTTATCCCCTAGCGGAAGCTCCGGGGAGCTGTTTTTT
CDR3 protein: CASSLSPSGSSGELFF

D gene: TRBD2
clone size: NA
V gene: TRBV11-3
J gene: TRBJ2-3
CDR3 DNA: TGTGCCAGCAGCTCGCGGGGGACTAGCGGGGCCAATACGCAGTATTTT
CDR3 protein: CASSSRGTSGANTQYF

D gene: TRBD1
clone size: NA
V gene: TRBV4-3
J gene: TRBJ2-3
CDR3 DNA: TGCGCCAGCAGCGTAGACAGGGGGACAGGAGATACGCAGTATTTT
CDR3 protein: CASSVDRGTGDTQYF

D gene: NA
clone size: NA
V gene: TRBV5-8
J gene: TRBJ2-2
CDR3 DNA: TGTGCCAGCAGCACGAGACAGTACACCGGGGAGCTGTTTTTT
CDR3 protein: CASSTRQYTGELFF

D gene: NA
clone size: few
V gene: TRBV4-3
J gene: TRBJ2-6
CDR3 DNA: TGCGCCAGCAGCCAAGATTTGGGCATTACCCTTGGGGCCAACGTCCTGACTTTC
CDR3 protein: CASSQDLGITLGANVLTF

D gene: NA
clone size: NA
V gene: TRBV30
J gene: TRBJ1-2
CDR3 DNA: TGTGCCTGGAGTCCTCAGGACAGCTATGGCTACACCTTC
CDR3 protein: CAWSPQDSYGYTF

D gene: NA
clone size: NA
V gene: TRBV4-3
J gene: TRBJ2-5
CDR3 DNA: TGCGCCAGCAGCTCCGCGGAGACGGAGACCCAGTACTTC
CDR3 protein: CASSSAETETQYF

D gene: TRBD2
clone size: NA
V gene: TRBV29-1
J gene: TRBJ2-1
CDR3 DNA: TGCAGCGTTGCACGGACTAGCGGGATCGATGAGCAGTTCTTC
CDR3 protein: CSVARTSGIDEQFF

D gene: TRBD1
clone size: NA
V gene: TRBV28
J gene: TRBJ2-6
CDR3 DNA: TGTGCCAGCAGTATAAAGGGGGCGGCAGGGGCCAACGTCCTGACTTTC
CDR3 protein: CASSIKGAAGANVLTF

D gene: NA
clone size: NA
V gene: TRBV27
J gene: TRBJ2-5
CDR3 DNA: TGTGCCAGCAAAAAAGGGAGTGGGGAGACCCAGTACTTC
CDR3 protein: CASKKGSGETQYF

D gene: NA
clone size: NA
V gene: TRBV5-1
J gene: TRBJ1-4
CDR3 DNA: TGCGCCAGCAGCCCCCGAGCAACTAATGAAAAACTGTTTTTT
CDR3 protein: CASSPRATNEKLFF

D gene: NA
clone size: NA
V gene: TRBV28
J gene: TRBJ1-1
CDR3 DNA: TGTGCCAGCAGTTACAGGTACACTGAAGCTTTCTTT
CDR3 protein: CASSYRYTEAFF

D gene: NA
clone size: once
V gene: TRBV6-6
J gene: TRBJ2-7
CDR3 DNA: TGTGCCAGCAGTCACACCTACGAGCAGTACTTC
CDR3 protein: CASSHTYEQYF

D gene: TRBD1
clone size: NA
V gene: TRBV6-1
J gene: TRBJ1-3
CDR3 DNA: TGTGCCAGCAGTGAACAGCCCCGACAGGGATCTGGAAACACCATATATTTT
CDR3 protein: CASSEQPRQGSGNTIYF

D gene: NA
clone size: NA
V gene: TRBV30
J gene: TRBJ1-2
CDR3 DNA: TGTGCCTGGAGGGAACAGGTGATAATAGGTGGCTACACCTTC
CDR3 protein: CAWREQVIIGGYTF

D gene: NA
clone size: NA
V gene: TRBV6-5
J gene: TRBJ1-3
CDR3 DNA: TGTGCCAGCAGTGCCCCGGGAGCCCAAAACACCATATATTTT
CDR3 protein: CASSAPGAQNTIYF

D gene: TRBD1
clone size: few
V gene: TRBV30
J gene: TRBJ2-3
CDR3 DNA: TGTGCCTGGACCGCGACAGGGTCCGGATATACGCAGTATTTT
CDR3 protein: CAWTATGSGYTQYF